A selection of T cell receptor beta chains follows, all from one sample in a study of blood T cell repertoires in COVID-19. Measured with immunoSEQ multiplex PCR; TCRdb has only the in-frame clones, and not every one. Of more than 100,000 clones listed, about 87% are singletons. The specimen was peripheral blood. These receptors were obtained from a woman aged 55 to 70 with acute or convalescent COVID-19. Each CDR3 is given with its conserved first and last residue. The D gene is left open where the match is weak. The listing skips clone size in some rows; elsewhere it reads once, few, many or a size class.

v_gene: TRBV5-6; d_gene: -; abundance: -; j_gene: TRBJ2-3; CDR3nt: TGTGCCAGCAGCTCCGGACAAGTCACAGATACGCAGTATTTT; CDR3aa: CASSSGQVTDTQYF
v_gene: TRBV5-6; d_gene: -; abundance: -; j_gene: TRBJ1-1; CDR3nt: TGTGCCAGCAGCTTGGCCTATTCGAACACTGAAGCTTTCTTT; CDR3aa: CASSLAYSNTEAFF
v_gene: TRBV7-7; d_gene: TRBD2; abundance: -; j_gene: TRBJ2-3; CDR3nt: TGTGCTAGCAGCTCCGGCCGGACTAGCGGGAGAGATACGCAGTATTTT; CDR3aa: CASSSGRTSGRDTQYF
v_gene: TRBV9; d_gene: -; abundance: once; j_gene: TRBJ1-1; CDR3nt: TGTGCCAGCAGCGGAGCCCACTCCAGGACTAACACTGAAGCTTTCTTT; CDR3aa: CASSGAHSRTNTEAFF
v_gene: TRBV5-1; d_gene: TRBD2; abundance: -; j_gene: TRBJ2-7; CDR3nt: TGCGCCAGCAGCTTTTGGGGAGGGAGTGGCGCCGAGCAGTACTTC; CDR3aa: CASSFWGGSGAEQYF
v_gene: TRBV4-2; d_gene: TRBD2; abundance: once; j_gene: TRBJ2-3; CDR3nt: TGTGCCAGCAGCCAAGATTGGTCTAGCGGGAGGGCCCTCACAGATACGCAGTATTTT; CDR3aa: CASSQDWSSGRALTDTQYF
v_gene: TRBV28; d_gene: -; abundance: -; j_gene: TRBJ1-2; CDR3nt: TGTGCCAGCAACCCTCCGGGACTCCAAACCTATGGCTACACCTTC; CDR3aa: CASNPPGLQTYGYTF
v_gene: TRBV3-1/TRBV3-2; d_gene: -; abundance: -; j_gene: TRBJ1-5; CDR3nt: TGTGCCAGCAGCCTAGGACCCGGGGGCAATCAGCCCCAGCATTTT; CDR3aa: CASSLGPGGNQPQHF
v_gene: TRBV7-2; d_gene: TRBD2; abundance: -; j_gene: TRBJ2-3; CDR3nt: TGTGCCAGCAGCTTATGGGCGGGAGGGGAAGATACGCAGTATTTT; CDR3aa: CASSLWAGGEDTQYF
v_gene: TRBV5-1; d_gene: TRBD1; abundance: -; j_gene: TRBJ1-1; CDR3nt: TGCGCCAGCAGCTTGGTACAGGGGATAGAGGGCACTGAAGCTTTCTTT; CDR3aa: CASSLVQGIEGTEAFF
v_gene: TRBV5-1; d_gene: -; abundance: -; j_gene: TRBJ2-3; CDR3nt: TGCGCCAGCAGCAAAACTAGGATTGGAACAGATACGCAGTATTTT; CDR3aa: CASSKTRIGTDTQYF
v_gene: TRBV14; d_gene: TRBD1; abundance: -; j_gene: TRBJ1-2; CDR3nt: TGTGCCAGCAGCTCCACAGGGGGCTATGGCTACACCTTC; CDR3aa: CASSSTGGYGYTF
v_gene: TRBV4-1; d_gene: -; abundance: -; j_gene: TRBJ1-1; CDR3nt: TGCGCCAGCAGCCAAGAGGCGCCAGGGTTTTCGGCTTTCTTT; CDR3aa: CASSQEAPGFSAFF
v_gene: TRBV4-2; d_gene: TRBD1; abundance: -; j_gene: TRBJ2-5; CDR3nt: TGTGCCAGCAGCCAAGATCAAGGGGGAGACAGGGGGCGTGAGACCCAGTACTTC; CDR3aa: CASSQDQGGDRGRETQYF
v_gene: TRBV4-2; d_gene: TRBD2; abundance: -; j_gene: TRBJ2-3; CDR3nt: TGTGCCAGCAGCCAAAGCGGGAGGGACACAGATACGCAGTATTTT; CDR3aa: CASSQSGRDTDTQYF
v_gene: TRBV6-1; d_gene: -; abundance: -; j_gene: TRBJ1-5; CDR3nt: TGTGCCAGCAGTGAATCGACAGTGCCCCAGCCCCAGCATTTT; CDR3aa: CASSESTVPQPQHF
v_gene: TRBV28; d_gene: -; abundance: -; j_gene: TRBJ1-1; CDR3nt: TGTGCCAGCAGTCCGACAGGTTACCTCTCTGAAGCTTTCTTT; CDR3aa: CASSPTGYLSEAFF
v_gene: TRBV6-4; d_gene: TRBD2; abundance: -; j_gene: TRBJ2-1; CDR3nt: TGTGCCAGCAGGTCACTAGCGGGAGGACTTTACAATGAGCAGTTCTTC; CDR3aa: CASRSLAGGLYNEQFF
v_gene: TRBV6-5; d_gene: TRBD1; abundance: -; j_gene: TRBJ2-1; CDR3nt: TGTGCCAGCAGTATGGGACAGGTACAGTTCTTC; CDR3aa: CASSMGQVQFF
v_gene: TRBV7-8; d_gene: TRBD2; abundance: -; j_gene: TRBJ2-2; CDR3nt: TGTGCCAGCAGCCTAGGACTAGCTGAGAACACCGGGGAGCTGTTTTTT; CDR3aa: CASSLGLAENTGELFF
v_gene: TRBV5-1; d_gene: TRBD1; abundance: -; j_gene: TRBJ1-1; CDR3nt: TGCGCCAGCAGTTCCCAGGGGGCGGTGACTGAAGCTTTCTTT; CDR3aa: CASSSQGAVTEAFF
v_gene: TRBV11-2; d_gene: TRBD2; abundance: -; j_gene: TRBJ2-5; CDR3nt: TGTGCCAGCAGTGTAGGCGGCGGGAGATCTAGGGAGACCCAGTACTTC; CDR3aa: CASSVGGGRSRETQYF
v_gene: TRBV28; d_gene: -; abundance: once; j_gene: TRBJ1-1; CDR3nt: TGTGCCAGCAAGTTACTTTATACTGAAGCTTTCTTT; CDR3aa: CASKLLYTEAFF
v_gene: TRBV28; d_gene: -; abundance: -; j_gene: TRBJ1-3; CDR3nt: TGTGCCAGCAGTTTGGCCCCCACGGGGAGGGCTGGAAACACCATATATTTT; CDR3aa: CASSLAPTGRAGNTIYF
v_gene: TRBV7-2; d_gene: -; abundance: -; j_gene: TRBJ2-2; CDR3nt: TGTGCCAGCAGCCCGGTGGACTCCAACACCGGGGAGCTGTTTTTT; CDR3aa: CASSPVDSNTGELFF